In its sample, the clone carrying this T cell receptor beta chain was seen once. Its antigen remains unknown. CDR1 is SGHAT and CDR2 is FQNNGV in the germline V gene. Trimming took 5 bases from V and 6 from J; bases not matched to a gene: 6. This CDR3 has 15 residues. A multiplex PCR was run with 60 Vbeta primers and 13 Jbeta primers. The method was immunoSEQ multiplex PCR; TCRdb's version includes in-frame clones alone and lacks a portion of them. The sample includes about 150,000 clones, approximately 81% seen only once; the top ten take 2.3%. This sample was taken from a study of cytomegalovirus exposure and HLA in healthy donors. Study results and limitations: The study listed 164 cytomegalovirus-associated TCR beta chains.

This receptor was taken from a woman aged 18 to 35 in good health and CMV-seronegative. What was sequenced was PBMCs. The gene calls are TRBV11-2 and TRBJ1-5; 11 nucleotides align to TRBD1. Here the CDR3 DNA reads TGTGCCAGCAGCCCAGGACAGGGGGCTATTCAGCCCCAGCATTTT. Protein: CASSPGQGAIQPQHF.